The entry that follows covers one T cell receptor (beta chain) sequence. No antigen is known for it. The data were obtained in a study of shared clonotypes between healthy human individuals. Study summary: The study drew on a couple of women and three men aged 18 to 49 as donors. General observations from the study: The naive CD4 repertoires of several donors were compared, and around 5% of clonotypes were shared. Clonotypes not shared had lower generation probabilities than those common to all four donors.

Each subset's genomic DNA was split evenly across several immunoSEQ plates. Clones were sequenced by immunoSEQ multiplex PCR, and TCRdb holds only the in-frame ones, with some missing. The sample lists over 2 million clones, over 85% occurring once. The CDR3 spans 14 residues. The germline CDR1 and CDR2 sequences are SQVTM and ANQGSEA. The V and J ends lost 6 bases and 2 bases, in that order; junction bases with no gene match: 7. Sequenced input: naive CD4+ T cells sorted from blood. Subset meaning: CD45RA+ positively selected. V gene TRBV29-1 combines with J gene TRBJ2-3; TRBD2 matches 8 bases. The clonotype comes from a man younger than 35 in good health. The CDR3 spells CSVDRAGDTDTQYF. The CDR3 region has the DNA TGCAGCGTCGACCGAGCGGGGGACACAGATACGCAGTATTTT.